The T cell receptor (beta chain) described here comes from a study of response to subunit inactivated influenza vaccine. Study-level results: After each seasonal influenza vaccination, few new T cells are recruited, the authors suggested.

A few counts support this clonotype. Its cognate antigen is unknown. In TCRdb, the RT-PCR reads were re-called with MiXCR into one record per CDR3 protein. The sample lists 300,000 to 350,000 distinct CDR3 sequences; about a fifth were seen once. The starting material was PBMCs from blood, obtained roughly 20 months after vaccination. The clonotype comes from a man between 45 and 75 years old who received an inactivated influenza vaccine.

CDR3 loop: CASRLVPGGYPEAFF. In DNA, the CDR3 is TGTGCAAGTCGCTTAGTGCCAGGGGGGTACCCTGAAGCTTTCTTT. The rearrangement links TRBV12-2 to TRBJ1-1; the DNA was not compared with TRBD1, the D call given in the table. TRBV12-2 is a pseudogene. CDR3 length: 15 amino acids.